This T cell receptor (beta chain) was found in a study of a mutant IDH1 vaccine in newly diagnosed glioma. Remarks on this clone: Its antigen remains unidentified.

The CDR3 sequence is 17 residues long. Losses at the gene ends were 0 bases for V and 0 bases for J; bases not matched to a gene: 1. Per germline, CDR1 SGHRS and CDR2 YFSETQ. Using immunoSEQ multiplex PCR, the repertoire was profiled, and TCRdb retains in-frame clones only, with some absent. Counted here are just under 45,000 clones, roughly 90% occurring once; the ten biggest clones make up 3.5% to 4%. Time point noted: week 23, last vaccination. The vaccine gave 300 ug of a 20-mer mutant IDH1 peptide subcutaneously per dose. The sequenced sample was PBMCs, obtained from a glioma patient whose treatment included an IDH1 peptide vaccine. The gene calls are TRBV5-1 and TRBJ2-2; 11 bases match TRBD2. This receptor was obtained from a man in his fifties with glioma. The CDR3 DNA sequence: TGCGCCAGCAGCTTGGTGACTAGCGGGACGAACACCGGGGAGCTGTTTTTT. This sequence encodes CASSLVTSGTNTGELFF.